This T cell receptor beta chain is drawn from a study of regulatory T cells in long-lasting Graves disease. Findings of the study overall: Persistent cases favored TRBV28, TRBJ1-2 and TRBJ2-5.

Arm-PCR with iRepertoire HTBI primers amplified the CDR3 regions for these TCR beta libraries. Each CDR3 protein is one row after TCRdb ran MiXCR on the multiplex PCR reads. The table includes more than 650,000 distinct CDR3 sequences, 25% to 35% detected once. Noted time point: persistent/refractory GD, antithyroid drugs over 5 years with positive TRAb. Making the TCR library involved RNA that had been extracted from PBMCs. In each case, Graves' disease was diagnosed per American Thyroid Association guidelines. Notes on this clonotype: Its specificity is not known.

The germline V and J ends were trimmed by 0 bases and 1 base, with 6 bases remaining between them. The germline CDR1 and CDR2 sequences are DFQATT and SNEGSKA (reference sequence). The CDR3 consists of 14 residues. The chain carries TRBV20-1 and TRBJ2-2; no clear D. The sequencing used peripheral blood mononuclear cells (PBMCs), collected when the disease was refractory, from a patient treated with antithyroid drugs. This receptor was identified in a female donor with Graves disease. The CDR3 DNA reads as TGCAGTGCTAGAGATTGGCAGAACACCGGGGAGCTGTTTTTT. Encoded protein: CSARDWQNTGELFF.